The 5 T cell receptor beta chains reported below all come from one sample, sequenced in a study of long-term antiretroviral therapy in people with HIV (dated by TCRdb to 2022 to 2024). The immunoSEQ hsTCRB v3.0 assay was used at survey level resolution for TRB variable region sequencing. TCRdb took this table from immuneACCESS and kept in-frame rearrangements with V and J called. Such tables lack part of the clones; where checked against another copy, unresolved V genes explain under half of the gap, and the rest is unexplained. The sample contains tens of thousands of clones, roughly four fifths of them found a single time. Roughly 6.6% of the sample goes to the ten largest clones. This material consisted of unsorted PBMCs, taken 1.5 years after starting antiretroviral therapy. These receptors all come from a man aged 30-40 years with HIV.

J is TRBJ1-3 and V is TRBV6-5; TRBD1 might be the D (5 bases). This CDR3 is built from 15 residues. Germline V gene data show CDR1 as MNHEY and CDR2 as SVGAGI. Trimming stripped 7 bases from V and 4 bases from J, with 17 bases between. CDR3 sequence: CASMRDQQVGNTIYF. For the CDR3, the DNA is TGTGCCAGCATGAGGGATCAACAGGTCGGAAACACCATATATTTT.

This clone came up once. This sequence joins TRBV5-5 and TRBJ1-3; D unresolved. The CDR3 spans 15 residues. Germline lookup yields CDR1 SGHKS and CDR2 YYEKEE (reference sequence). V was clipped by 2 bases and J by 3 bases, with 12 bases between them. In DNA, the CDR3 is TGTGCCAGCAGCTTTGTACCAGATGATGGAAACACCATATATTTT. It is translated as CASSFVPDDGNTIYF. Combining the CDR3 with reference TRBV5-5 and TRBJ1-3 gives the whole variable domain DAGVTQSPTHLIKTRGQQVTLRCSPISGHKSVSWYQQVLGQGPQFIFQYYEKEERGRGNFPDRFSARQFPNYSSELNVNALLLGDSALYLCASSFVPDDGNTIYFGEGSWLTVV.

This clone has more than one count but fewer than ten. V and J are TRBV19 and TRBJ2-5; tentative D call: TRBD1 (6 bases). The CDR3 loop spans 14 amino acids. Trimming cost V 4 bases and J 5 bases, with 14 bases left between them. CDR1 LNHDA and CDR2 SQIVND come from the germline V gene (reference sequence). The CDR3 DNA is TGTGCCAGTAGTACAACAGGGACGGCGGAGACCCAGTACTTC. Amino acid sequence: CASSTTGTAETQYF.

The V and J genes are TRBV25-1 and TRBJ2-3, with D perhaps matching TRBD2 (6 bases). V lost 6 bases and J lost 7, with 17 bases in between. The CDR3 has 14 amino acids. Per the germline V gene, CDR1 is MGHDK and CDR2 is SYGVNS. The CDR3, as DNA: TGTGCCAGCAGCAGACTAGATCGCGGCCATACGCAGTATTTT. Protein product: CASSRLDRGHTQYF.

The CDR3 DNA sequence: TGTGCCAGTAGTATAGAGACCGAAACCTACGAGCAGTACTTC. Amino acid sequence: CASSIETETYEQYF. The chain employs TRBV19 and TRBJ2-7; D is unresolved. The germline CDR1 and CDR2 sequences are LNHDA and SQIVND (reference sequence). The length of the CDR3 is 14 residues. V was trimmed by 0 bases and J by 2 bases, leaving 8 bases between them.